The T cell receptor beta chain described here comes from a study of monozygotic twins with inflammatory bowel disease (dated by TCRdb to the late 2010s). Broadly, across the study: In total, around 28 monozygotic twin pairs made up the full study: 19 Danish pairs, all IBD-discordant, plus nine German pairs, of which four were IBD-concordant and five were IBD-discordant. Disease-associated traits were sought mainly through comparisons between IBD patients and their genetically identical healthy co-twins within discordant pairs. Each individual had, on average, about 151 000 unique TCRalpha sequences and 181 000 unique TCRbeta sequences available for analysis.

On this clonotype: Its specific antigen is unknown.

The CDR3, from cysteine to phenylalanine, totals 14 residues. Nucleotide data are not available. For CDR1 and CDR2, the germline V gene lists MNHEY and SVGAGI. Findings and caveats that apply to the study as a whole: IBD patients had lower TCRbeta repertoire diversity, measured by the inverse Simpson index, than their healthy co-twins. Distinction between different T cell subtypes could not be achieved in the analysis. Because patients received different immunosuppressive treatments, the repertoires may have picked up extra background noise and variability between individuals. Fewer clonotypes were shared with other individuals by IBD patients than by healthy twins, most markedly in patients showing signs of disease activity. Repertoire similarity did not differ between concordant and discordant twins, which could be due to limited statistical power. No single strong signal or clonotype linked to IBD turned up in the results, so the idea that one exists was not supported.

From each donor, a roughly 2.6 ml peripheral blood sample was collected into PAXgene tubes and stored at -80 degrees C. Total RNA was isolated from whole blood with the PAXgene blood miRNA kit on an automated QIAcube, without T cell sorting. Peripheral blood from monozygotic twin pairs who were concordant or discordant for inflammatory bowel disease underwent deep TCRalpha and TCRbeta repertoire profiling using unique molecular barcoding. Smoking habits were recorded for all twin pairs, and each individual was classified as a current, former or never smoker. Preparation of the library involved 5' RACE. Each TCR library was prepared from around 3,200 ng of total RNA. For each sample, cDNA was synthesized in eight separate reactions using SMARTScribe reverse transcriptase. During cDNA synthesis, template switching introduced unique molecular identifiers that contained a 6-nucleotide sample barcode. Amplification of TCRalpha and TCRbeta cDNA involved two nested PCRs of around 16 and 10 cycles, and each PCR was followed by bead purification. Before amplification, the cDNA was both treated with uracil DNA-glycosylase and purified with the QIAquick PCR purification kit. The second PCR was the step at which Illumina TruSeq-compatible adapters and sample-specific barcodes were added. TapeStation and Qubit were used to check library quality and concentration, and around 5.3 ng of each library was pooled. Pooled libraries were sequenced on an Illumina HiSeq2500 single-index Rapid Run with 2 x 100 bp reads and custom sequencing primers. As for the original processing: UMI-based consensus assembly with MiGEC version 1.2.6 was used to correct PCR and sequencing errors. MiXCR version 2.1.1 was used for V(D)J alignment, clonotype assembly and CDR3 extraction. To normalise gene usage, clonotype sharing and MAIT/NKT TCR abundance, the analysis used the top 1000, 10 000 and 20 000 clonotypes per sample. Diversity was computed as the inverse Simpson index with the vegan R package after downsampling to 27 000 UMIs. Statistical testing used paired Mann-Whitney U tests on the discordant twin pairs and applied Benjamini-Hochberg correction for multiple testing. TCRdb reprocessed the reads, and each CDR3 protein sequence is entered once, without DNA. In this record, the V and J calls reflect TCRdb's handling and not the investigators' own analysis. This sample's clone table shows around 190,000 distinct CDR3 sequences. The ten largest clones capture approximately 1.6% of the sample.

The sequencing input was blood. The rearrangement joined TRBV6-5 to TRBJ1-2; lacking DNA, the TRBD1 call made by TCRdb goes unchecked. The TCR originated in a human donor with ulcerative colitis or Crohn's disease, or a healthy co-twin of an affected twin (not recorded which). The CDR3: CASSYSVGGYGYTF.